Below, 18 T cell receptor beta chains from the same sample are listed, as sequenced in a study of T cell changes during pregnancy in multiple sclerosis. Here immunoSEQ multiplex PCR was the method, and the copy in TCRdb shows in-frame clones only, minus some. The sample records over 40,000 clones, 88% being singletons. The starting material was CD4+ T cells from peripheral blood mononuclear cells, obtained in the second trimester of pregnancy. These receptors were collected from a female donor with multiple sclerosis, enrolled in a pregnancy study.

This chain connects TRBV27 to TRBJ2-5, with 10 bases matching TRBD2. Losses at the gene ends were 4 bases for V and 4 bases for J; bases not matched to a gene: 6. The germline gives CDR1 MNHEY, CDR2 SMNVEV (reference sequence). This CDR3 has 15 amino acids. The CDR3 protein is CASSWGEREGETQYF. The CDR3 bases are TGTGCCAGCAGTTGGGGAGAGCGGGAGGGAGAGACCCAGTACTTC.

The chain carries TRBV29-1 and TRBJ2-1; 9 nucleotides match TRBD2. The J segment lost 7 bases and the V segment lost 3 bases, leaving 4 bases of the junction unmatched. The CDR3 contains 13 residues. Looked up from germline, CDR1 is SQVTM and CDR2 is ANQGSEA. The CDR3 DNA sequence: TGCAGCGTTGACGGCGGGGGGGGGAATGAGCAGTTCTTC. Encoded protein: CSVDGGGGNEQFF.

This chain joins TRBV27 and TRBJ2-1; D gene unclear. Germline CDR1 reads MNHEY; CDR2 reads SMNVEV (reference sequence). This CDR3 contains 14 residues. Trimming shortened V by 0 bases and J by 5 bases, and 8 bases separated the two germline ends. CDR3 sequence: CASSLSRLHNEQFF. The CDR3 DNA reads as TGTGCCAGCAGTTTATCGCGGCTGCACAATGAGCAGTTCTTC.

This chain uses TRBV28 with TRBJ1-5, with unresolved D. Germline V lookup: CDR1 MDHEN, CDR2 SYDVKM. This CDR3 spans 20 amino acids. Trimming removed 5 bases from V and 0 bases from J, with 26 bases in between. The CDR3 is CASSLSRRGRTLYSNQPQHF. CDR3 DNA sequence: TGTGCCAGCAGTCTCTCTAGACGAGGCAGAACTCTGTATAGCAATCAGCCCCAGCATTTT.

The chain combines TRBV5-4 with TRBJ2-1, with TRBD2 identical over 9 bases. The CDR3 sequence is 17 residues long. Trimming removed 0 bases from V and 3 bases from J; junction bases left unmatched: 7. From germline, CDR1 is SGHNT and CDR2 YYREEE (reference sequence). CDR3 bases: TGTGCCAGCAGCTTGGAGATTAGCGGGAGTGTCTACAATGAGCAGTTCTTC. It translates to CASSLEISGSVYNEQFF.

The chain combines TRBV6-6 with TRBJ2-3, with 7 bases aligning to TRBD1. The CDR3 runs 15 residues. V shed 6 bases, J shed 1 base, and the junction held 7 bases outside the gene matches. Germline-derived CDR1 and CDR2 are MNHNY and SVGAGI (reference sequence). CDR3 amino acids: CASRRQGMGTDTQYF. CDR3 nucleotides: TGTGCCAGCAGGCGACAGGGAATGGGCACAGATACGCAGTATTTT.

CDR3 region: CASSNGGTGELFF. CDR3 nucleotide sequence: TGCGCCAGCAGTAACGGGGGCACCGGGGAGCTGTTTTTT. The chain joins TRBV5-1 to TRBJ2-2; D possibly corresponds to TRBD2 (6 bases). CDR3 length: 13 residues. The V end lost 5 bases, the J end lost 4 bases, and 9 bases lay between the germline ends. Germline V gene lookup returns CDR1 SGHRS and CDR2 YFSETQ. Together with reference TRBV5-1 and TRBJ2-2, the CDR3 gives the full variable domain: KAGVTQTPRYLIKTRGQQVTLSCSPISGHRSVSWYQQTPGQGLQFLFEYFSETQRNKGNFPGRFSGRQFSNSRSEMNVSTLELGDSALYLCASSNGGTGELFFGEGSRLTVL.

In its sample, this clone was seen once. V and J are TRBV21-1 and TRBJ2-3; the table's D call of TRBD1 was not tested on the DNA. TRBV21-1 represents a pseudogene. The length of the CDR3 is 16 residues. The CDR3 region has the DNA TGTGCCAGCAGCAAAGCTGGGACAGGGATTACAGATACGCAGTATTTT. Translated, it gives CASSKAGTGITDTQYF.

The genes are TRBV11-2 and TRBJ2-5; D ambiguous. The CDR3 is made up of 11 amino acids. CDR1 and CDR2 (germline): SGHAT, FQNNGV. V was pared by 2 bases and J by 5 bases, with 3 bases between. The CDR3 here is CASSLSETQYF. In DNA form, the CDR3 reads TGTGCCAGCAGCTTATCGGAGACCCAGTACTTC.

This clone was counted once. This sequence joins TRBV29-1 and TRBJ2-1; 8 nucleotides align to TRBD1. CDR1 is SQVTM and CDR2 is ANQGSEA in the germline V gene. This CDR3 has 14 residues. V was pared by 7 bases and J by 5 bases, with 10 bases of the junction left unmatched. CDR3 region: CSAAGGTGDNEQFF. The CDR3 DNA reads TGCAGCGCCGCCGGCGGGACAGGAGACAATGAGCAGTTCTTC.

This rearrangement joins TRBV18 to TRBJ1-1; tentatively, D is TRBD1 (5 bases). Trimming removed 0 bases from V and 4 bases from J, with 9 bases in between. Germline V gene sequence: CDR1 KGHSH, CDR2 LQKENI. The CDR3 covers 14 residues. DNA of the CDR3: TGTGCCAGCTCACCACCATCTAGGGGCACTGAAGCTTTCTTT. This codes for CASSPPSRGTEAFF.

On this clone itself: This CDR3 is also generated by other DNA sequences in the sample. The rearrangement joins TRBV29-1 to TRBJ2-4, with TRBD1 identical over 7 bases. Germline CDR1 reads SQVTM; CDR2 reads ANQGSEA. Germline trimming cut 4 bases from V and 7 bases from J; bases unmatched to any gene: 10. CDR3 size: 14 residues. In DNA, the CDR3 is TGCAGCGTTGGTCTGGGACAGCTAGGGAACATTCAGTACTTC. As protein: CSVGLGQLGNIQYF.

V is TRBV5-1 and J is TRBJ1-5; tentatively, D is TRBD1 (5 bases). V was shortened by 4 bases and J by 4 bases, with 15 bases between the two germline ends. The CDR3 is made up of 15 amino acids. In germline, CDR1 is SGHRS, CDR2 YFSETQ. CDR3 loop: CASSEGTAGNQPQHF. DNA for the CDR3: TGCGCCAGCAGCGAGGGGACTGCGGGGAATCAGCCCCAGCATTTT.

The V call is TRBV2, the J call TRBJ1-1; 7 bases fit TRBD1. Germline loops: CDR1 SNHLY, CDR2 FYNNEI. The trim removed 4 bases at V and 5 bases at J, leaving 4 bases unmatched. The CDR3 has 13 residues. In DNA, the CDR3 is TGTGCCAGCAGTGTGGGACAGAGGACTGAAGCTTTCTTT. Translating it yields CASSVGQRTEAFF.

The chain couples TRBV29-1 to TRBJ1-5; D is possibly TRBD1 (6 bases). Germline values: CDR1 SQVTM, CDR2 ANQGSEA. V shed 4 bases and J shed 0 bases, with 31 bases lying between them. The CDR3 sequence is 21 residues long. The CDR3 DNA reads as TGCAGCGTTGTGGGGGGGGGCAGGTGGGTTCGCCGGGTCTATAGCAATCAGCCCCAGCATTTT. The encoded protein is CSVVGGGRWVRRVYSNQPQHF.

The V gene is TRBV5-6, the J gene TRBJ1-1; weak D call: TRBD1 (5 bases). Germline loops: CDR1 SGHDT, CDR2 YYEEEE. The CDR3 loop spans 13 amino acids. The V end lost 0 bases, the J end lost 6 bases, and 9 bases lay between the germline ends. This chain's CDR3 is CASSLAWGSEAFF. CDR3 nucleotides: TGTGCCAGCAGCTTGGCCTGGGGCTCTGAAGCTTTCTTT.

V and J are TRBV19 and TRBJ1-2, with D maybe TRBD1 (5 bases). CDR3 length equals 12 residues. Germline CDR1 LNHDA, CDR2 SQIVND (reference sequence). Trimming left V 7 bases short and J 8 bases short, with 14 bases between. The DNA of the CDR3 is TGTGCCAGTACCCGGGAGGGGCGAGGCTACACCTTC. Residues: CASTREGRGYTF.

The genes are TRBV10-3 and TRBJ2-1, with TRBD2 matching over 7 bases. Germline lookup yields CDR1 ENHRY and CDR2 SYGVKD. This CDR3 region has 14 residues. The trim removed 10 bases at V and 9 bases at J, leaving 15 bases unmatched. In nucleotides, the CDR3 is TGTGCCACCGCTAATCCGGGACTATCTAGTGAGCAGTTCTTC. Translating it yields CATANPGLSSEQFF.